This T cell receptor (beta chain) was recorded in a study of T cells in Graves' hyperthyroidism and ophthalmopathy. Diagnoses rested on clinical symptoms, serum thyroxine and TRAb, thyroid ultrasound and orbital computed tomography. PBMCs were derived from about 10 ml fresh peripheral blood. Of note for this clonotype: Antigen specificity is unknown.

The CDR3 spans 17 residues. V trimming: 5 bases; J trimming: 6 bases; junction bases outside the gene matches: 11. Germline V gives CDR1 SGHDT, CDR2 YYEEEE. Amplification of TCR beta CDR3 regions was performed using RNA transcripts as template. The HTBI primer set served for first-round RT-PCR of the TCR CDR3. TCRdb recomputed calls from the multiplex PCR reads with MiXCR, one row per CDR3 protein. The profile covers about half a million distinct CDR3 sequences, with 20% to 25% appearing a single time and roughly 49% taken by the ten largest. Study observations and caveats: For ophthalmopathy, model prediction preceded onset by a median around 7 months. The majority of expanded thyroid clonotypes above 0.001 also appeared in blood.

This TCR came from a woman aged 70-85 years with Graves' ophthalmopathy. The V call is TRBV5-6, the J call TRBJ2-2, with TRBD2 matching 12 bases. The source material was blood. This CDR3 reads CASSFQTSGSVAGELFF. The CDR3 coding sequence is TGTGCCAGCAGTTTCCAGACTAGCGGGAGTGTCGCCGGGGAGCTGTTTTTT.